The rows below give T cell receptor beta chains drawn from one sample of a study of T cell repertoires in cytomegalovirus infection. TCRdb independently ran MiXCR on the reads; one entry per CDR3 protein. This table has approximately 170,000 distinct CDR3 sequences, roughly 15% appearing once. Sequencing was done on a sample of CD8+ T cells from PBMCs. The source is a human donor in good health (CMV status not recorded). Some clones in this sample may be carry-over from other donors' samples. Each CDR3 is given with its conserved first and last residue. Fields, in order: V gene, clone size, J gene, D gene, CDR3 protein, CDR3 DNA. D genes are given only for firm matches. A clone size is listed for some rows: how often the clone was seen (once, few, many), or a class if it is expanded.

TRBV6-2/TRBV6-3	.	TRBJ2-3	.	CASSFHGRSTDTQYF	TGTGCCAGCAGTTTTCACGGGCGAAGCACAGATACGCAGTATTTT
TRBV11-2	.	TRBJ2-3	.	CASSITTATADTQYF	TGTGCCAGCAGCATTACGACGGCGACGGCAGATACGCAGTATTTT
TRBV4-1	.	TRBJ2-1	TRBD1	CASSQRQGYNEQFF	TGCGCCAGCAGCCAACGACAGGGGTACAATGAGCAGTTCTTC
TRBV19	few	TRBJ2-1	TRBD1	CASSILPSTGRGYEQFF	TGTGCCAGTAGTATCCTACCGTCGACAGGGCGAGGGTATGAGCAGTTCTTC
TRBV6-5	.	TRBJ2-2	.	CASSTASRAGRTGELFF	TGTGCCAGCAGTACTGCCTCACGGGCAGGGAGAACCGGGGAGCTGTTTTTT
TRBV7-8	many	TRBJ2-7	.	CASSLLGRASYEQYF	TGTGCCAGCAGCTTATTGGGCAGGGCCTCCTACGAGCAGTACTTC
TRBV2	.	TRBJ2-1	TRBD2	CASSAGTSSYNEQFF	TGTGCCAGCAGCGCCGGGACTAGCTCTTACAATGAGCAGTTCTTC
TRBV7-6	.	TRBJ2-7	.	CASSSRVGSSYEQYF	TGTGCCAGCAGCTCCCGGGTGGGGAGCTCCTACGAGCAGTACTTC
TRBV6-1	few	TRBJ1-1	.	CASSPDGENTEAFF	TGTGCCAGCAGCCCCGACGGGGAGAACACTGAAGCTTTCTTT
TRBV28	few	TRBJ2-1	.	CASSPLSNEQFF	TGTGCCAGCAGCCCCTTATCGAACGAGCAGTTCTTC
TRBV7-8	.	TRBJ1-6	TRBD1	CASSLADRDFYNSPLHF	TGTGCCAGCAGCTTAGCTGACAGGGATTTTTATAATTCACCCCTCCACTTT
TRBV28	few	TRBJ1-5	.	CATDLDGAGQPQHF	TGTGCCACGGATCTAGATGGGGCGGGTCAGCCCCAGCATTTT
TRBV9	.	TRBJ2-1	.	CASSVEGIYEQFF	TGTGCCAGCAGCGTAGAAGGGATCTATGAGCAGTTCTTC
TRBV28	.	TRBJ1-1	.	CASSAGHFNTEAFF	TGTGCCAGCAGCGCGGGACACTTTAACACTGAAGCTTTCTTT
TRBV7-8	few	TRBJ2-5	.	CASSLKRPETQYF	TGTGCCAGCAGCTTGAAGCGTCCAGAGACCCAGTACTTC
TRBV10-3	many	TRBJ2-7	.	CAILQGAPYEQYF	TGTGCCATCCTCCAGGGAGCTCCCTACGAGCAGTACTTC
TRBV12-3/TRBV12-4	few	TRBJ2-5	.	CASSLLEVPGEETQYF	TGTGCCAGCAGTTTATTGGAGGTGCCTGGGGAAGAGACCCAGTACTTC
TRBV7-2	.	TRBJ2-3	.	CASIRGLQGRIPDTQYF	TGTGCCAGCATCCGGGGTTTGCAGGGAAGGATACCCGATACGCAGTATTTT
TRBV11-2	few	TRBJ1-4	.	CASSLRRELFF	TGTGCCAGCAGCTTAAGGAGGGAACTGTTTTTT
TRBV12-3/TRBV12-4	.	TRBJ1-2	.	CASSDGGGADYGYTF	TGTGCCAGCAGTGACGGGGGGGGGGCGGACTATGGCTACACCTTC
TRBV7-8	few	TRBJ1-5	TRBD1	CASSLGGQDLVKPQHF	TGTGCCAGCAGCTTAGGCGGACAGGATTTGGTGAAGCCCCAGCATTTT
TRBV6-5	.	TRBJ2-7	.	CASSEEARVYEQYF	TGTGCCAGCAGTGAAGAGGCCAGGGTCTACGAGCAGTACTTC
TRBV5-1	.	TRBJ1-1	TRBD1	CASTQGGGTEAFF	TGCGCCAGCACCCAAGGGGGCGGCACTGAAGCTTTCTTT
TRBV7-2	many	TRBJ2-7	TRBD1	CASNARDRGHPYEQYF	TGTGCCAGCAACGCCCGGGACAGGGGGCACCCCTACGAGCAGTACTTC
TRBV6-2/TRBV6-3	many	TRBJ1-1	TRBD1	CASSYSQGYNTEAFF	TGTGCCAGCAGTTACTCACAGGGGTACAACACTGAAGCTTTCTTT
TRBV14	.	TRBJ1-1	.	CASSQDPDRNTEAFF	TGTGCCAGCAGCCAAGACCCGGACAGGAACACTGAAGCTTTCTTT
TRBV7-2	few	TRBJ2-5	TRBD1	CASSLDGRGTETQYF	TGTGCCAGCAGCTTAGATGGCAGGGGGACAGAGACCCAGTACTTC